This T cell receptor beta chain was recorded in a study of shared T cell receptors in the human thymus. The CDR3 is 17 amino acids. Germline-derived CDR1 and CDR2 are SGHTA and FQGNSA. The V segment lost 3 bases and the J segment 1 base; nucleotides outside the gene matches: 9. Here immunoSEQ multiplex PCR was the method, and the copy in TCRdb shows in-frame clones only, minus some. Seen here are roughly 550,000 clones, about 84% observed once, and the top ten hold around 0.012%. The same sample was also used in a study of human thymus T cells. From that second work: Thymus tissue for the work was resected from patients undergoing corrective heart surgery.

The TCR originated in a boy under two years old with a congenital heart defect. The chain recombines TRBV7-2 with TRBJ2-7; 10 bases match TRBD2. What was sequenced was thymocytes. CDR3 nucleotides: TGTGCCAGCAGCTTCGATCGGGCTAGCGGGGGTTCCTACGAGCAGTACTTC. Amino acids: CASSFDRASGGSYEQYF.